The 27 T cell receptor beta chains reported below all come from one sample, sequenced in a study of blood T cell repertoires in COVID-19 (dated by TCRdb to the early 2020s). The library was prepared using the immunoSEQ multiplex PCR assay. Here the immuneACCESS table is served through TCRdb, limited to in-frame sequences with V and J called. Missing clones are a known gap in these copies; in checked studies unresolved V genes cover under half, and the rest lacks a known reason. The sample table records approximately 150,000 clones; about 85% of these occur just once. The ten largest make up more than 2% of the sample. Sequenced input: peripheral blood. These receptors all stem from a human donor with acute or convalescent COVID-19. The donor label of this sample is uncertain.

The V call is TRBV11-2, the J call TRBJ1-1; tentatively, D is TRBD1 (5 bases). Germline loops: CDR1 SGHAT, CDR2 FQNNGV. The CDR3 has 13 residues. V lost 2 bases, J lost 4 bases, and 8 bases lay in between. The CDR3 nucleotides are TGTGCCAGCAGCTTAATCGGGGGCACTGAAGCTTTCTTT. It codes for CASSLIGGTEAFF.

The CDR3 DNA follows: TGTGCCAGCAGCGATTCTCCAGGGCCAAATGAAAAACTGTTTTTT. It codes for CASSDSPGPNEKLFF. The chain joins TRBV3-1 (or the pseudogene TRBV3-2) to TRBJ1-4; tentatively, D is TRBD1 (5 bases). Germline CDR1 and CDR2: LGHDT and YNNKEL (reference sequence). V was trimmed by 5 bases and J by 5 bases, leaving 15 bases between them. The CDR3 sequence is 15 residues long.

J is TRBJ2-3 and V is TRBV4-1, with 13 nucleotides matching TRBD2. V trimming: 3 bases; J trimming: 3 bases; junction bases outside the gene matches: 6. The CDR3 has 17 amino acids. Per germline, CDR1 MGHRA and CDR2 YSYEKL. CDR3 residues: CASSQAMTSGGTDTQYF. The CDR3 DNA follows: TGCGCCAGCAGCCAGGCCATGACTAGCGGGGGGACAGATACGCAGTATTTT.

The rearrangement uses TRBV18 and TRBJ2-7, with TRBD1 matching 9 bases. The V and J ends lost 4 bases and 5 bases, in that order; junction bases with no gene match: 3. CDR1 is KGHSH and CDR2 is LQKENI in the germline V gene. The CDR3 has 13 amino acids. The CDR3 DNA is TGTGCCAGCTCACAGGACAGGGGCCACGAGCAGTACTTC. Translation gives CASSQDRGHEQYF.

The chain has TRBV19 and TRBJ2-5, with a tentative D call TRBD1 (6 bases). CDR1 is LNHDA, CDR2 SQIVND, per germline (reference sequence). Deletions cut 7 bases from V and 1 base from J, with 13 bases between. The CDR3 covers 14 residues. CDR3 sequence: CASKTGGGQETQYF. The CDR3 DNA is TGTGCCAGTAAGACAGGCGGAGGCCAAGAGACCCAGTACTTC.

The chain couples TRBV5-1 to TRBJ1-1; D unresolved. Between the trimmed V and J ends, which lost 1 base and 4 bases, there was a span of 14 bases. This CDR3 is 15 amino acids long. Germline loops: CDR1 SGHRS, CDR2 YFSETQ. The CDR3 nucleotides are TGCGCCAGCAGCTTGTATCCTGGTGGGAGCACTGAAGCTTTCTTT. As protein: CASSLYPGGSTEAFF.

V gene TRBV6-5 combines with J gene TRBJ1-6; 9 bases map to TRBD1. V lost 6 bases, J lost 9 bases, and 9 bases stayed unmatched. CDR1 and CDR2 from the germline V gene are MNHEY and SVGAGI. The CDR3 loop spans 15 amino acids. The CDR3 reads CASSNGQGRGSPLHF. The DNA of the CDR3 is TGTGCCAGCAGCAATGGACAGGGGAGAGGTTCACCCCTCCACTTT.

The chain combines TRBV18 with TRBJ1-4; a possible D gene is TRBD1 (6 bases). The CDR3 runs to 16 residues. Trimming shortened V by 0 bases and J by 2 bases, and 10 bases separated the two germline ends. The germline V gene encodes CDR1 KGHSH and CDR2 LQKENI. CDR3 nucleotides: TGTGCCAGCTCACCACCCGGGGGGCAGACTAATGAAAAACTGTTTTTT. As protein: CASSPPGGQTNEKLFF.

This chain joins TRBV7-2 and TRBJ1-5; possibly TRBD1 for D (6 bases). The CDR3 length is 13 residues. The germline V gene encodes CDR1 SGHTA and CDR2 FQGNSA. V lost 5 bases and J lost 11, with 16 bases in between. CDR3 DNA: TGTGCCAGCAGCCCTAATTATCAGGGGACCCAGCATTTT. Amino acids: CASSPNYQGTQHF.

V gene TRBV5-4 combines with J gene TRBJ1-2; 10 nucleotides agree with TRBD1. CDR1 is SGHNT and CDR2 is YYREEE in the germline V gene (reference sequence). After removal of 3 bases from V and 2 bases from J, the junction contained 4 bases not matched to a gene. This CDR3 is built from 15 residues. CDR3 DNA sequence: TGTGCCAGCAGCTCTCGGACAGGGGGGAACTATGGCTACACCTTC. Translating it yields CASSSRTGGNYGYTF.

The V and J genes are TRBV28 and TRBJ2-7, with a possible D match to TRBD1 (6 bases). Trimming removed 5 bases at V and 4 bases at J, with 15 bases between. The CDR3 loop spans 14 amino acids. CDR1 and CDR2 from the germline V gene are MDHEN and SYDVKM. CDR3 protein: CASSIPGQRYEQYF. The CDR3 DNA follows: TGTGCCAGCAGTATACCGGGACAACGATACGAGCAGTACTTC.

The genes are TRBV5-1 and TRBJ1-5, with 10 bases identical to TRBD1. The CDR3 contains 16 residues. Germline V gene lookup returns CDR1 SGHRS and CDR2 YFSETQ. V shed 4 bases, J shed 2 bases, and the junction held 6 bases outside the gene matches. The CDR3 DNA sequence: TGCGCCAGCAGCCAGGGCGGGACAGGGGGCAATCAGCCCCAGCATTTT. Translated, it gives CASSQGGTGGNQPQHF. The complete variable domain, with remaining parts taken from reference TRBV5-1 and TRBJ1-5, reads KAGVTQTPRYLIKTRGQQVTLSCSPISGHRSVSWYQQTPGQGLQFLFEYFSETQRNKGNFPGRFSGRQFSNSRSEMNVSTLELGDSALYLCASSQGGTGGNQPQHFGDGTRLSIL.

The V gene is TRBV24-1, the J gene TRBJ1-1, with 8 bases that match TRBD1. Trimming took 9 bases from V and 5 from J; bases not matched to a gene: 4. The CDR3 covers 12 residues. Germline V gene data show CDR1 as KGHDR and CDR2 as SFDVKD. CDR3 DNA: TGTGCCACCTCGCAGGGGGCGACTGAAGCTTTCTTT. Its protein is CATSQGATEAFF.

The rearrangement uses TRBV7-2 and TRBJ2-2; 7 bases map to TRBD2. The CDR3 contains 15 residues. Germline CDR1 and CDR2: SGHTA and FQGNSA. Trimming at V came to 4 bases and at J to 0 bases, leaving 2 bases not matched to a gene. DNA of the CDR3: TGTGCCAGCAGCTGGACTAGATCGAACACCGGGGAGCTGTTTTTT. As protein: CASSWTRSNTGELFF.

The chain is built from TRBV6-1 and TRBJ2-7, with 10 bases that match TRBD1. Trimming at V came to 0 bases and at J to 3 bases, leaving 2 bases not matched to a gene. Germline V gene lookup returns CDR1 MNHNS and CDR2 SASEGT. The CDR3 loop spans 15 amino acids. CDR3 sequence reads: CASSEAGTGDYEQYV. CDR3 DNA: TGTGCCAGCAGTGAAGCCGGGACAGGGGACTACGAGCAGTACGTC.

In regard to this clone: Other DNA sequences in the sample encode the same CDR3. This CDR3 is CASSIQGSNQPQHF. Here the CDR3 DNA reads TGTGCCAGTAGTATACAGGGCAGCAATCAGCCCCAGCATTTT. The chain employs TRBV19 and TRBJ1-5, with TRBD1 as a possible D gene (5 bases). Germline loops: CDR1 LNHDA, CDR2 SQIVND (reference sequence). Trimming stripped 2 bases from V and 1 base from J, with 6 bases between. The CDR3 has 14 residues.

The V gene is TRBV15, the J gene TRBJ1-2; D remains unclear. The CDR3 extends over 14 amino acids. Germline V gives CDR1 LNHNV, CDR2 YYDKDF (reference sequence). The V end was cut by 1 base, the J end by 8 bases, with 14 bases between. The CDR3 sequence is CATSRGLMREGYTF. DNA of the CDR3: TGTGCCACCAGCAGAGGGCTGATGAGGGAAGGCTACACCTTC.

The chain is built from TRBV3-1 (or the pseudogene TRBV3-2) and TRBJ2-2; the D is unclear. This CDR3 spans 15 amino acids. The germline V gene has CDR1 LGHDT and CDR2 YNNKEL (reference sequence). The V gene lost 4 bases and the J gene lost 0 bases, with 9 bases spanning the gap. CDR3 sequence reads: CASSPGIPNTGELFF. CDR3 DNA: TGTGCCAGCAGCCCGGGTATTCCGAACACCGGGGAGCTGTTTTTT.

This clone was recorded once. The chain couples TRBV25-1 to TRBJ1-5, with D tentatively TRBD1 (5 bases). CDR1 is MGHDK, CDR2 SYGVNS, per germline. The CDR3 covers 13 residues. V was shortened by 8 bases and J by 6 bases, with 14 bases between the two germline ends. In nucleotides, the CDR3 is TGTGCCAGCTCGGGGGGTAGGGCTCAGCCCCAGCATTTT. The encoded protein is CASSGGRAQPQHF. Filled out from reference TRBV25-1 and TRBJ1-5, the complete variable domain reads EADIYQTPRYLVIGTGKKITLECSQTMGHDKMYWYQQDPGMELHLIHYSYGVNSTEKGDLSSESTVSRIRTEHFPLTLESARPSHTSQYLCASSGGRAQPQHFGDGTRLSIL.

V and J are TRBV30 and TRBJ1-2; TRBD1 matches 7 bases. The trim removed 6 bases at V and 2 bases at J, leaving 9 bases unmatched. This CDR3 has 14 residues. Germline loops: CDR1 GTSNPN, CDR2 SVGIG (reference sequence). For the CDR3, the DNA is TGTGCCTGCAGCCGTCAGGGGGTCAACTATGGCTACACCTTC. It yields the protein CACSRQGVNYGYTF.

The CDR3 DNA reads TGTGCCAGCAGCCGAAAGAGCCCTTCTTCAGGGATGGGTGGCTACACCTTC. Translating it yields CASSRKSPSSGMGGYTF. The V and J genes are TRBV27 and TRBJ1-2; D may be TRBD1 (5 bases). Trimming left V 6 bases short and J 7 bases short, with 27 bases between. Per the germline V gene, CDR1 is MNHEY and CDR2 is SMNVEV (reference sequence). The CDR3 has 17 residues.

This chain links TRBV4-2 with TRBJ2-1; maybe TRBD2 (6 bases). The ends were cut back, 4 bases at V and 2 bases at J, with 15 bases in the middle. The CDR3 is made up of 16 amino acids. The V gene's germline CDR1 is LGHNA and CDR2 YNFKEQ. This chain's CDR3 is CASSPPDGGAYNEQFF. The CDR3 DNA follows: TGTGCCAGCAGCCCCCCGGACGGGGGTGCCTACAATGAGCAGTTCTTC.

The chain is built from TRBV24-1 and TRBJ2-5, with a tentative D call TRBD2 (7 bases). The V end was cut by 12 bases, the J end by 4 bases, with 11 bases between. This CDR3 comprises 11 residues. Germline V lookup: CDR1 KGHDR, CDR2 SFDVKD. CDR3 DNA sequence: TGTGCCTCGGGGGGCAGAGAGACCCAGTACTTC. It yields the protein CASGGRETQYF.

The rearrangement joins TRBV4-1 to TRBJ1-1; tentative D call: TRBD1 (5 bases). This CDR3 spans 13 amino acids. Germline V lookup: CDR1 MGHRA, CDR2 YSYEKL. V lost 5 bases to trimming and J lost 4 bases, with 11 bases between them. CDR3 protein: CASSTGQGTEAFF. CDR3 DNA: TGCGCCAGCAGCACTGGCCAGGGCACTGAAGCTTTCTTT.

This chain uses TRBV28 with TRBJ2-7; D might be TRBD1 (6 bases). Trimming left V 5 bases short and J 0 bases short, with 11 bases between. CDR3 length equals 14 residues. Germline V gives CDR1 MDHEN, CDR2 SYDVKM. The CDR3 DNA reads as TGTGCCAGCAGTCCCCAGGGGATCTCCTACGAGCAGTACTTC. It codes for CASSPQGISYEQYF.

A note on this clone: At one of its ends the junction is not consistent with the germline gene, which may arise from a read error. This sequence joins TRBV7-2 and TRBJ1-2, with 8 bases matching TRBD1. The CDR3 covers 14 residues. Germline V gene data show CDR1 as SGHTA and CDR2 as FQGNSA. The CDR3 is CASSPSPGQALSFF. For the CDR3, the DNA is TGTGCCAGCAGCCCCTCCCCGGGACAGGCGTTGTCTTTCTTC.

For the CDR3, the DNA is TGTGCCAGCAGTCGGGACGGGGGAGACACCATATATTTT. Translated, it gives CASSRDGGDTIYF. This sequence joins TRBV12-3 or TRBV12-4 and TRBJ1-3; D possibly corresponds to TRBD1 (5 bases). V gave up 5 bases and J gave up 8 bases, with 13 bases separating them. The CDR3 length is 13 residues.